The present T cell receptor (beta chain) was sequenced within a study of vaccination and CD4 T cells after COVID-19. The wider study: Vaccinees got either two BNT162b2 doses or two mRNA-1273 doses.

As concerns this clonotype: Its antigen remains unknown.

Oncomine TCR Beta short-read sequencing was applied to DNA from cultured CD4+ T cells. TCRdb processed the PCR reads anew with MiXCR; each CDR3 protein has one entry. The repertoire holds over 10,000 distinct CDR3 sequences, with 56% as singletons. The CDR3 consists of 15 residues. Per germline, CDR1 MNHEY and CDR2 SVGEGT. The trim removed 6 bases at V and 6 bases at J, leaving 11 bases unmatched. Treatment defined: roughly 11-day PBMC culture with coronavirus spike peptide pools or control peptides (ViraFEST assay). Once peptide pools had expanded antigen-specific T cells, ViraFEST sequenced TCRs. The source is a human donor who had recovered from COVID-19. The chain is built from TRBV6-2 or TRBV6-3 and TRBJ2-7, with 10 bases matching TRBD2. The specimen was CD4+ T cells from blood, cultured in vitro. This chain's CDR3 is CASSLSLAGVGEQYF. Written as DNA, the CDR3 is TGTGCCAGCAGCCTTTCTCTAGCGGGAGTGGGCGAGCAGTACTTC.